The 21 T cell receptor beta chains below all came from one sample that was sequenced in a study of T cell responses to AZD1222 COVID-19 vaccine. The data were produced by immunoSEQ multiplex PCR, yet TCRdb's version contains in-frame clones alone and is incomplete. The data show 60,000 to 80,000 clones, 85% seen once. Source: peripheral blood, taken on day 0 of AZD1222 vaccination. These receptor sequences come from an adult in good health.

CDR3 DNA sequence: TGTGCCACCAGCAACTCCGGGGTCCGATTCTCTGGAAACACCATATATTTT. Its protein product is CATSNSGVRFSGNTIYF. The genes are TRBV15 and TRBJ1-3; no definite D call. There are 17 residues in the CDR3. V lost 4 bases and J lost 0, with 16 bases in between. Germline values: CDR1 LNHNV, CDR2 YYDKDF (reference sequence).

This clone is a singleton in its sample. The chain carries TRBV9 and TRBJ2-3, with D uncertain. Germline V gene lookup returns CDR1 SGDLS and CDR2 YYNGEE. CDR3 length: 14 amino acids. V dropped 4 bases and J dropped 5 bases, with 14 bases sitting between them. CDR3 coding DNA: TGTGCCAGCAGCACGACGTTTAAAAAAGATACGCAGTATTTT. It yields the protein CASSTTFKKDTQYF.

The chain joins TRBV19 to TRBJ1-2; D is ambiguous. Per the germline V gene, CDR1 is LNHDA and CDR2 is SQIVND (reference sequence). This CDR3 comprises 15 residues. Trimming left V 3 bases short and J 2 bases short, with 13 bases between. Here the CDR3 DNA reads TGTGCCAGTAGTATTGACATCTTCTCGAACTATGGCTACACCTTC. It specifies CASSIDIFSNYGYTF.

The chain links TRBV28 to TRBJ1-1; no reliable D call. This CDR3 spans 13 amino acids. The V end lost 4 bases, the J end lost 0 bases, and 6 bases lay between the germline ends. Looked up from germline, CDR1 is MDHEN and CDR2 is SYDVKM. This chain's CDR3 is CASSSSMNTEAFF. CDR3 DNA: TGTGCCAGCAGTTCCAGTATGAACACTGAAGCTTTCTTT.

This chain joins TRBV5-3 and TRBJ1-1; D perhaps matches TRBD1 (5 bases). TRBV5-3 is designated an ORF whose function remains uncertain. The ends were cut back, 4 bases at V and 3 bases at J, with 40 bases in the middle. The CDR3 runs 23 residues. CDR3 loop: CARSRDEAPRTGTLRRMDTEAFF. DNA for the CDR3: TGTGCCAGAAGCCGCGATGAGGCCCCGAGGACCGGGACCCTACGACGAATGGACACTGAAGCTTTCTTT.

J is TRBJ1-2 and V is TRBV9, with TRBD1 identical over 9 bases. V gave up 4 bases and J gave up 8 bases; unmatched junction bases: 6. Germline CDR1 SGDLS, CDR2 YYNGEE. The CDR3 sequence is 13 residues long. CDR3 sequence reads: CASSPRQGEGYTF. The CDR3 region has the DNA TGTGCCAGCAGCCCCCGACAGGGGGAGGGCTACACCTTC. Based on the CDR3 plus reference TRBV9 and TRBJ1-2, the full variable domain is DSGVTQTPKHLITATGQRVTLRCSPRSGDLSVYWYQQSLDQGLQFLIQYYNGEERAKGNILERFSAQQFPDLHSELNLSSLELGDSALYFCASSPRQGEGYTFGSGTRLTVV.

The rearrangement joins TRBV5-1 to TRBJ1-5; D gene uncertain. V lost 0 bases and J 4 bases, leaving 8 bases between the germline ends. The CDR3 spans 14 residues. Germline lookup yields CDR1 SGHRS and CDR2 YFSETQ. The CDR3 nucleotides read TGCGCCAGCAGCTTGGAGGCAGGTAATCAGCCCCAGCATTTT. This codes for CASSLEAGNQPQHF.

In its sample, this clone was seen once. The chain links TRBV29-1 to TRBJ1-3, with D hard to call. CDR1 is SQVTM, CDR2 ANQGSEA, per germline. CDR3 length: 13 amino acids. V lost 4 bases to trimming and J lost 0 bases, with 7 bases between them. The CDR3 DNA is TGCAGCGTTGGGCCTGCCTCTGGAAACACCATATATTTT. It is translated as CSVGPASGNTIYF.

This clone was found a few times. This chain connects TRBV19 to TRBJ1-5; TRBD1 is a possible D gene (5 bases). Looked up from germline, CDR1 is LNHDA and CDR2 is SQIVND (reference sequence). The CDR3 is 19 residues long. V lost 6 bases and J 5 bases, leaving 29 bases between the germline ends. CDR3 DNA sequence: TGTGCCAGTAGGGCGCGGGCCCTGGGGGTCCCCACCTCCGATCAGCCCCAGCATTTT. This codes for CASRARALGVPTSDQPQHF.

The rearrangement joins TRBV27 to TRBJ2-7; D gene ambiguous. The CDR3 length is 15 residues. V was cut by 4 bases and J by 2 bases, with 15 bases left in between. Per germline, CDR1 MNHEY and CDR2 SMNVEV (reference sequence). The CDR3 region is CASSSIWPDAYEQYF. CDR3 sequence (DNA): TGTGCCAGCAGTTCCATATGGCCAGACGCCTACGAGCAGTACTTC.

The V call is TRBV7-3, the J call TRBJ2-6, with a possible D match to TRBD2 (5 bases). The CDR3 loop spans 16 amino acids. Germline CDR1 reads SGHTA; CDR2 reads FQGTGA. V lost 5 bases and J 0 bases, leaving 11 bases between the germline ends. CDR3 region: CASSPGLFSGANVLTF. The CDR3 region has the DNA TGTGCCAGCAGCCCCGGACTGTTCTCTGGGGCCAACGTCCTGACTTTC.

The chain has TRBV5-1 and TRBJ2-1; no firm D call. The CDR3 loop spans 13 amino acids. V was pared by 0 bases and J by 3 bases, with 4 bases between. The V gene's germline CDR1 is SGHRS and CDR2 YFSETQ. In DNA, the CDR3 is TGCGCCAGCAGCTTGGAGTACTACAATGAGCAGTTCTTC. Protein product: CASSLEYYNEQFF.

V and J are TRBV28 and TRBJ2-3; TRBD1 matches 7 bases. Trimming cost V 4 bases and J 6 bases; bases outside gene matches: 19. The CDR3 spans 18 residues. Per germline, CDR1 MDHEN and CDR2 SYDVKM. The CDR3 sequence is CASSSFRRQGPKGDTQYF. The CDR3, as DNA: TGTGCCAGCAGTTCCTTTCGTCGACAGGGCCCTAAGGGGGATACGCAGTATTTT. Variable domain in full (rest from reference TRBV28 and TRBJ2-3): DVKVTQSSRYLVKRTGEKVFLECVQDMDHENMFWYRQDPGLGLRLIYFSYDVKMKEKGDIPEGYSVSREKKERFSLILESASTNQTSMYLCASSSFRRQGPKGDTQYFGPGTRLTVL.

The V call is TRBV25-1, the J call TRBJ1-6; D remains ambiguous. With 4 bases removed from V and 8 bases from J, the gap between germline ends came to 9 bases. CDR1 and CDR2 from the germline V gene are MGHDK and SYGVNS. This CDR3 has 13 amino acids. As DNA, the CDR3 is TGTGCCAGCAGTGGTTTCCCGGATTCACCCCTCCACTTT. As protein: CASSGFPDSPLHF.

This chain joins TRBV19 and TRBJ2-4, with 8 positions matching TRBD2. The germline V gene encodes CDR1 LNHDA and CDR2 SQIVND (reference sequence). The CDR3 spans 15 residues. J lost 12 bases, V lost 3 bases, and 13 bases had no gene match. This chain's CDR3 is CASSIPSGTSWTQYF. In DNA form, the CDR3 reads TGTGCCAGTAGTATCCCTTCCGGGACTAGTTGGACTCAGTACTTC.

This chain uses TRBV5-1 with TRBJ1-4, with no clear D. This CDR3 is 15 amino acids long. Trimming stripped 3 bases from V and 10 bases from J, with 19 bases between. Germline V gene data show CDR1 as SGHRS and CDR2 as YFSETQ. Here the CDR3 DNA reads TGCGCCAGCAGCTCTACGACGGGGAAAGGAGGAAAACTGTTTTTT. Amino acid sequence: CASSSTTGKGGKLFF. The variable domain in full, with the rest retrieved from reference TRBV5-1 and TRBJ1-4, is KAGVTQTPRYLIKTRGQQVTLSCSPISGHRSVSWYQQTPGQGLQFLFEYFSETQRNKGNFPGRFSGRQFSNSRSEMNVSTLELGDSALYLCASSSTTGKGGKLFFGSGTQLSVL.

The chain joins TRBV29-1 to TRBJ1-5, with D possibly being TRBD1 (5 bases). The CDR3 has 13 amino acids. CDR1 SQVTM and CDR2 ANQGSEA come from the germline V gene. V lost 5 bases and J lost 5, with 13 bases in between. For the CDR3, the DNA is TGCAGCGTTCGGGGGGTCGGGGATCAGCCCCAGCATTTT. It encodes CSVRGVGDQPQHF.

V and J are TRBV7-9 and TRBJ2-5; D ambiguous. Germline V gene sequence: CDR1 SEHNR, CDR2 FQNEAQ (reference sequence). This CDR3 spans 13 amino acids. Deletions cut 3 bases from V and 0 bases from J, with 5 bases between. CDR3 amino acids: CASSLIHQETQYF. DNA of the CDR3: TGTGCCAGCAGCTTGATTCACCAAGAGACCCAGTACTTC.

The V call is TRBV18, the J call TRBJ2-2, with D possibly being TRBD1 (5 bases). V was cut by 7 bases and J by 2 bases, with 8 bases left in between. CDR3 size: 13 residues. The germline V gene encodes CDR1 KGHSH and CDR2 LQKENI. The CDR3 nucleotides read TGTGCCAGCTTCAGGGATAACACCGGGGAGCTGTTTTTT. Translated: CASFRDNTGELFF.

The table lists this clone with many counts. The CDR3 region is CATSNPGTGDTGELFF. As DNA, the CDR3 is TGTGCCACCAGCAACCCCGGGACAGGGGACACCGGGGAGCTGTTTTTT. V usage is TRBV15 and J usage is TRBJ2-2; the match to TRBD1 covers 10 bases. The CDR3 has 16 amino acids. The V segment lost 4 bases and the J segment 3 bases; nucleotides outside the gene matches: 5. Germline assignment: CDR1 LNHNV and CDR2 YYDKDF (reference sequence).

The chain couples TRBV5-4 to TRBJ2-7; no firm D call. Germline CDR1 SGHNT, CDR2 YYREEE (reference sequence). CDR3 size: 13 residues. V lost 4 bases to trimming and J lost 3 bases, with 11 bases between them. CDR3: CASSSDSFYEQYF. The CDR3 DNA follows: TGTGCCAGCAGCAGCGACTCTTTCTACGAGCAGTACTTC.